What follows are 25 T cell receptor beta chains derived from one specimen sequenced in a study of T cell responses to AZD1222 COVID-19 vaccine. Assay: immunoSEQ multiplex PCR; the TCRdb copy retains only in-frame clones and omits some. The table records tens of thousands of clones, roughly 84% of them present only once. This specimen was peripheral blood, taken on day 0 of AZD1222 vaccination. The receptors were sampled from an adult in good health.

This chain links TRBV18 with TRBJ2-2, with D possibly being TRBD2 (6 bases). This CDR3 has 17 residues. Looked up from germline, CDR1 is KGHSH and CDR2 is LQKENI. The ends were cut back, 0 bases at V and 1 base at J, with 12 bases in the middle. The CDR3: CASSPPLGRENTGELFF. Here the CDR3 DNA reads TGTGCCAGCTCACCACCGCTGGGGCGGGAGAACACCGGGGAGCTGTTTTTT.

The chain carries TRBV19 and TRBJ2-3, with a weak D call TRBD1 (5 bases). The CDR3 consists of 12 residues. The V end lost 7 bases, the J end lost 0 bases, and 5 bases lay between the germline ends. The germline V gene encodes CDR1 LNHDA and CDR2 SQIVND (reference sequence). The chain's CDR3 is CASKGSTDTQYF. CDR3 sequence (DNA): TGTGCCAGTAAGGGGAGCACAGATACGCAGTATTTT.

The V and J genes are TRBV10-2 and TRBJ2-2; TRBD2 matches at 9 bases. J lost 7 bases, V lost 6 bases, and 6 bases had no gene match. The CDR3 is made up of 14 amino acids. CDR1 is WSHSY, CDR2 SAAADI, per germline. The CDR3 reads CASRVAGVGGELFF. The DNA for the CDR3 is TGCGCCAGCAGGGTAGCGGGGGTGGGCGGGGAGCTGTTTTTT.

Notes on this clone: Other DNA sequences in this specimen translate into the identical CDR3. Here the CDR3 DNA reads TGTGCCAGCAGTCCCCAGAGAGGGGCGGCCTACGAGCAGTACTTC. Translated, it gives CASSPQRGAAYEQYF. V usage is TRBV28 and J usage is TRBJ2-7; D may be TRBD1 or TRBD2 (5 bases each). V was trimmed by 5 bases and J by 2 bases, leaving 16 bases between them. CDR1 and CDR2 (germline): MDHEN, SYDVKM. The CDR3 is 15 amino acids.

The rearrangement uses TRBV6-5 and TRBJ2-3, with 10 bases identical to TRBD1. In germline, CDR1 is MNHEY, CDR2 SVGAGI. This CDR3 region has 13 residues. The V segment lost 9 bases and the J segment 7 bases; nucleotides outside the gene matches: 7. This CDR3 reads CASGTGEGNTQYF. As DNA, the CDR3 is TGTGCCAGTGGGACAGGGGAGGGAAATACGCAGTATTTT.

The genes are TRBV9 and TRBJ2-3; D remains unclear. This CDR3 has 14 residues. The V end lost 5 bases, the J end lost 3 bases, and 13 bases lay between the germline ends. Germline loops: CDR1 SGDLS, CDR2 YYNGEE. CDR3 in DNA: TGTGCCAGCAGTTTGGCCAGCGTGACAGATACGCAGTATTTT. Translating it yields CASSLASVTDTQYF. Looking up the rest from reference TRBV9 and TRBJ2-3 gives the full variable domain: DSGVTQTPKHLITATGQRVTLRCSPRSGDLSVYWYQQSLDQGLQFLIQYYNGEERAKGNILERFSAQQFPDLHSELNLSSLELGDSALYFCASSLASVTDTQYFGPGTRLTVL.

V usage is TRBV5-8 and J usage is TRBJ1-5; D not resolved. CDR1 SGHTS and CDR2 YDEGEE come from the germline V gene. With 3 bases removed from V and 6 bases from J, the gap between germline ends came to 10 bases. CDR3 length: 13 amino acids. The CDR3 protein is CASSYPPGQPQHF. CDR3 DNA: TGTGCCAGCAGCTACCCCCCCGGTCAGCCCCAGCATTTT. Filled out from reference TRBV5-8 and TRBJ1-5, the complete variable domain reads EAGVTQSPTHLIKTRGQQATLRCSPISGHTSVYWYQQALGLGLQFLLWYDEGEERNRGNFPPRFSGRQFPNYSSELNVNALELEDSALYLCASSYPPGQPQHFGDGTRLSIL.

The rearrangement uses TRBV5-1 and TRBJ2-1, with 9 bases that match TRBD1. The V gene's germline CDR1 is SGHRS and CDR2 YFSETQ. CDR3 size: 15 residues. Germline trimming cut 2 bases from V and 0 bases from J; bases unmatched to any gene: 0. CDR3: CASSLQGASYNEQFF. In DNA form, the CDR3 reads TGCGCCAGCAGCTTACAGGGGGCCTCCTACAATGAGCAGTTCTTC.

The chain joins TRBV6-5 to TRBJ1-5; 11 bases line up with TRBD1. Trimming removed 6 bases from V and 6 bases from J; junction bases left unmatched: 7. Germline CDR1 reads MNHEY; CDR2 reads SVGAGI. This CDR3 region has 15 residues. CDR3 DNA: TGTGCCAGCAGGACGGGACAGGGGGTCGGTCAGCCCCAGCATTTT. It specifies CASRTGQGVGQPQHF.

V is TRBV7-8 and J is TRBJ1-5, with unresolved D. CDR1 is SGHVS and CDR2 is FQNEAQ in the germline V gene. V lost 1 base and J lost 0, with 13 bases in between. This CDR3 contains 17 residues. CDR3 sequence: CASSLGRAGYSNQPQHF. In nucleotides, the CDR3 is TGTGCCAGCAGCTTAGGGAGGGCGGGTTATAGCAATCAGCCCCAGCATTTT.

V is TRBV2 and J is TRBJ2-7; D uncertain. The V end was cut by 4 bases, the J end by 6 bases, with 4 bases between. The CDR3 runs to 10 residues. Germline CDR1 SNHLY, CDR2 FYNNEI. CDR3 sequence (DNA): TGTGCCAGCAGTGGGGTCGAGCAGTACTTC. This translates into CASSGVEQYF.

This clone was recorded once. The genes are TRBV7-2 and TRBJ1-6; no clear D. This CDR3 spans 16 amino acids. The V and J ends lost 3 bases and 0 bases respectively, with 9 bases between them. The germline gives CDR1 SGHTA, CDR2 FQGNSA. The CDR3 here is CASSFGESSYNSPLHF. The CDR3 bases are TGTGCCAGCAGCTTCGGTGAAAGCTCCTATAATTCACCCCTCCACTTT.

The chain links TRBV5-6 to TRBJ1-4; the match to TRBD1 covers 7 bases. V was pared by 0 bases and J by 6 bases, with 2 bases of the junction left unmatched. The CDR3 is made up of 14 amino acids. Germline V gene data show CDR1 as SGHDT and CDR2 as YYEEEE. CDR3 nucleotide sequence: TGTGCCAGCAGCTTGGGACAGGGTTATGAAAAACTGTTTTTT. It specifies CASSLGQGYEKLFF.

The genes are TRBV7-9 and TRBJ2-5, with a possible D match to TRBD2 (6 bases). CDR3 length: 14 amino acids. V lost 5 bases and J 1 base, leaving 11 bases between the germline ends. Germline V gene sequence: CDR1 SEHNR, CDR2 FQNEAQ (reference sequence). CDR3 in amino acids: CASSQEGSQETQYF. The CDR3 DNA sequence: TGTGCCAGCAGCCAGGAGGGGTCCCAAGAGACCCAGTACTTC.

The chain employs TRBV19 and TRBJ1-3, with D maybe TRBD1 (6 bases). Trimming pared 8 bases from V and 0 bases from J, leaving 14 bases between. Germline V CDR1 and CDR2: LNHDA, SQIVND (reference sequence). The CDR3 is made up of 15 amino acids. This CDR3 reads CASQWGANSGNTIYF. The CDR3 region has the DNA TGTGCCAGTCAGTGGGGGGCCAACTCTGGAAACACCATATATTTT. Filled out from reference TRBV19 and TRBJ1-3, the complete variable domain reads DGGITQSPKYLFRKEGQNVTLSCEQNLNHDAMYWYRQDPGQGLRLIYYSQIVNDFQKGDIAEGYSVSREKKESFPLTVTSAQKNPTAFYLCASQWGANSGNTIYFGEGSWLTVV.

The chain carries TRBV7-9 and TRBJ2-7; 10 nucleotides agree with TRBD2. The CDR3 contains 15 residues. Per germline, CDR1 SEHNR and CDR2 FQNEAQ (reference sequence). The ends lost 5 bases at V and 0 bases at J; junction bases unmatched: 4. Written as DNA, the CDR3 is TGTGCCAGCAGCGCAACTAGCGGGGCCTCCTACGAGCAGTACTTC. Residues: CASSATSGASYEQYF.

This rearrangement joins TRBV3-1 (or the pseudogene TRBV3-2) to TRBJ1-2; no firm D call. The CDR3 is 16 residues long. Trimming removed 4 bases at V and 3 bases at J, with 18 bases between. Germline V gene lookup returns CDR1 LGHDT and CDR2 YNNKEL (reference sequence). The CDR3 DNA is TGTGCCAGCAGCCCGCGGTGGACCGAAGTTTACTATGGCTACACCTTC. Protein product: CASSPRWTEVYYGYTF.

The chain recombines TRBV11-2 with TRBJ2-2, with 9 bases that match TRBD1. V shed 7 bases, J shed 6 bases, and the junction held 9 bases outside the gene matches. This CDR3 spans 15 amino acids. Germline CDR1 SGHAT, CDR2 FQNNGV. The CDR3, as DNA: TGTGCCAGCACCGGAGACAGGGGGAAGGCCGGGGAGCTGTTTTTT. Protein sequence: CASTGDRGKAGELFF.

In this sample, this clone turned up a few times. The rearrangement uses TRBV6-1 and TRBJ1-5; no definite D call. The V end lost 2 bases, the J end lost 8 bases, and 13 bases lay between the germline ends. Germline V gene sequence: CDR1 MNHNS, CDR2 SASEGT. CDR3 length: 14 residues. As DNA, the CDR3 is TGTGCCAGCAGTGAATATAGGCAGAGAGAGCCCCAGCATTTT. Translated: CASSEYRQREPQHF.

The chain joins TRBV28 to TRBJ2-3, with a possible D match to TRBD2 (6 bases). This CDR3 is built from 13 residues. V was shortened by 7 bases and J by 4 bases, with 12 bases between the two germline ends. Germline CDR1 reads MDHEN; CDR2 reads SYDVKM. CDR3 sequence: CASNLGRPDTQYF. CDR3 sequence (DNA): TGTGCCAGCAATCTGGGGAGGCCAGATACGCAGTATTTT.

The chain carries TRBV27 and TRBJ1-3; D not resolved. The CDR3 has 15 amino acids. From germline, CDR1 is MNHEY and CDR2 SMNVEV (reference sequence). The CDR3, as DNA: TGTCCTGCTCTCAGACCCAATGGATATGGAAACACCATATATTTT. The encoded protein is CPALRPNGYGNTIYF.

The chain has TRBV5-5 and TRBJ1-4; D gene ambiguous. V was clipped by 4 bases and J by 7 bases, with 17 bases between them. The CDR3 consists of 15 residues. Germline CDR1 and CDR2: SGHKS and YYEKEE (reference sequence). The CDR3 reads CASSTPTARIEKLFF. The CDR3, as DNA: TGTGCCAGCAGCACACCGACGGCCCGTATTGAAAAACTGTTTTTT.

The CDR3 is CASSLQTGIGQPQHF. CDR3 in DNA: TGTGCCAGCAGTTTGCAAACAGGGATCGGGCAGCCCCAGCATTTT. The chain recombines TRBV28 with TRBJ1-5; tentatively, D is TRBD1 (6 bases). The germline V gene encodes CDR1 MDHEN and CDR2 SYDVKM. The CDR3 length is 15 residues. V was clipped by 3 bases and J by 7 bases, with 16 bases between them.

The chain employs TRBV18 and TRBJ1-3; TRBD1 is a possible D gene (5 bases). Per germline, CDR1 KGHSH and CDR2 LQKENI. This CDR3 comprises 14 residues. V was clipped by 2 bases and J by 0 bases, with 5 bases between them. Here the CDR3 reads CASSPGASGNTIYF. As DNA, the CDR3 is TGTGCCAGCTCACCAGGGGCCTCTGGAAACACCATATATTTT.

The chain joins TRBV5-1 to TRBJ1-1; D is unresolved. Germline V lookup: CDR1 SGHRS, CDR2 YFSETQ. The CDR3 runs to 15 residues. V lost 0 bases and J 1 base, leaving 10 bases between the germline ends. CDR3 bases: TGCGCCAGCAGCTTGGCCGGTTACGGGAACACTGAAGCTTTCTTT. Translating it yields CASSLAGYGNTEAFF.